This TCR beta chain was sequenced for a study of shared clonotypes between healthy human individuals (dated by TCRdb to the early 2020s). Regarding the complete study: A few men and a couple of women, aged 18 to 49 years, made up the cohort. For each donor, three plates each were used for CD4 naive and CD4 memory, two plates were used for CD8 naive, and one plate was used for CD8 memory. To estimate repertoire size and how much clonotype sharing occurs between individuals, the study deeply sequenced the blood TCR repertoires of five or six healthy adults. Different laboratories and diverse techniques were used to prepare libraries and sequence TCR repertoires, to increase sequencing depth and limit assay-specific biases. Between about 0.8 and 9 billion PBMCs per donor were obtained by leukapheresis. What the research found in general, with its limitations: When several donors were compared, the shared fraction of clonotypes was around 5.1% for naive CD4, less than 4% for naive CD8, more than 2% for memory CD4, and roughly 0.43% for memory CD8. Sampling was restricted to blood, and TCR repertoires in tissues likely differ from the TCR repertoires found in blood. Based on pairwise subsampling, the degree of clonotype sharing among donors was expected to be affected by sequencing depth. Larger estimated clonotype richness was generally found for naive subsets than for memory subsets. The genetic and exposure-history diversity represented was limited by the small number of donors. Even with the large sequencing depth, rarefaction of the sorted-subset datasets indicated that sequencing was incomplete. Clonotypes shared by all four sorted-subset donors showed higher generation probabilities than non-shared clonotypes.

Healthy HIV-negative adults with no recently reported acute infections or vaccinations were included as donors. All donors were Caucasian adults living in Nashville, Tennessee, USA. CD4+ T cells were enriched by magnetic negative selection; naive cells were then positively selected on CD45RA, and the negative fraction formed the memory subset. Blood was obtained by leukapheresis, after which PBMCs were separated by Ficoll-Histopaque density gradient centrifugation and cryopreserved in liquid nitrogen vapor phase. Analytical flow cytometry was used to check the purity and quantity of each magnetically sorted T cell population. Each sorted fraction had its genomic DNA isolated and then quantified by UV absorbance on a Nanodrop 2000c. Trimming takes 1 base from V and 0 bases from J, and the germline ends sit 13 bases apart. Reading the germline V gene (reference sequence) gives CDR1 MNHEY and CDR2 SMNVEV. The CDR3 numbers 17 residues from cysteine through phenylalanine. The entry retains the CDR3 DNA only, 51 bases that are in frame from base 1.

In regard to this clone: Its binding antigen is unknown. Within one base of it there is no much larger clone, and no base qualities were kept.

TCR CDR3 regions were amplified from genomic DNA by multiplex PCR using the deep immunoSEQ assay. Extracted genomic DNA from each cell subset was spread evenly across all wells of several immunoSEQ 96-well plates, with each plate serving as a replicate. For sorted subsets, around 200 ng genomic DNA, equal to 30,000 to 35,000 T cell genomes, was loaded into each replicate PCR. Purified libraries were quantified with a Qubit 3.0 fluorometer, sized on a Bioanalyzer 2100, and re-quantified with the KAPA Library Quantification kit. A separate single-read 150-cycle Illumina NextSeq 550 flow cell was used to sequence each immunoSEQ 96-well plate. Concerning the study's data processing: The immunoSEQ output contained only junctional sequences without quality scores, so filtering could not match that applied to full-length reads. Sequences were annotated with PyIR, a Python wrapper for IgBLAST v1.9, using IMGT germline references to assign V/J genes and CDR3. Reads were removed for weak V/J assignments (E-value above 1e-6), missing CDR3, stop codons, out-of-frame junctions, or ambiguous translated residues. V3J clonotypes were defined as sequences sharing an identical inferred V gene, J gene, and CDR3 amino acid sequence. Percentage overlap between repertoires was computed as shared unique clonotypes divided by the size of the smaller repertoire. RTK rarefaction, the Chao1 estimator, and Recon v2.1 estimates of unobserved clonotypes were used to assess repertoire richness. OLGA was used to compute generation probabilities for all TCRbeta clonotypes that the gDNA method yielded from several donors. TCRdb limited this immuneACCESS table to in-frame rearrangements with V and J called. A share of clones is missing; checked studies link under half to unresolved V genes, and the rest is unexplained. That table gives V, J and clone size, and the DNA gave D and trimming. Within this sample are 1,400,000 or so clones, with approximately 98.5% of them counted one time only. Approximately 0.38% of the sample goes to the ten largest clones.

The chain is assembled from TRBV27 and TRBJ2-1; D gene: possibly TRBD1, on 6 matching bases. This TCR was sampled from a man under 40 in good health. What was sequenced was naive CD4+ T cells sorted from blood. The sample's cell subset or site label, in plain terms: CD45RA+ positively selected. CDR3 region: CASSLFLGHSSYNEQFF. The DNA sequence is TGTGCCAGCAGTTTATTTTTGGGACACAGCTCCTACAATGAGCAGTTCTTC.